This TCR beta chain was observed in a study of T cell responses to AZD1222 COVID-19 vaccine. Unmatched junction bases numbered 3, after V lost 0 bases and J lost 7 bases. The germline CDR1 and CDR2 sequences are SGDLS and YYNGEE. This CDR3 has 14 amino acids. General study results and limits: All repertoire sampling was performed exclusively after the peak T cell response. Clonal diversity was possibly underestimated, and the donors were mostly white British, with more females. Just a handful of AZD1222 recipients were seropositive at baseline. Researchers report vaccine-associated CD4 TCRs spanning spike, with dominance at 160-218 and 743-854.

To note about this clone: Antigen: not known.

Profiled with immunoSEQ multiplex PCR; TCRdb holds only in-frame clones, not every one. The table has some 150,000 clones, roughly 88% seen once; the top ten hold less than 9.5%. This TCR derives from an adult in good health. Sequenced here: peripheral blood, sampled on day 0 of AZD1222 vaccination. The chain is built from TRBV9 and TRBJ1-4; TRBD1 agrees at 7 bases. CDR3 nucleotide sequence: TGTGCCAGCAGCGTAGCGCCAGGGGGTGAAAAACTGTTTTTT. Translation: CASSVAPGGEKLFF.